A selection of T cell receptor beta chains follows, all from one sample in a study of T cells after yellow fever vaccination. TCRdb reprocessed the 5' RACE reads with MiXCR, giving one entry per CDR3 protein. The repertoire holds 170,000 or so distinct CDR3 sequences, approximately 6.2% seen once, with 2.9% in the top ten. The specimen was CD4+ T cells sorted from PBMCs, collected on the day of the first yellow fever vaccination. The receptors were gathered from a young man who received the YFV17D yellow fever vaccine. Both conserved end residues are part of each CDR3. A D gene is named only where the DNA matches it firmly. Clone sizes are given selectively: once, few, many, or a class where the clone is expanded.

size	J	V	D	CDR3	DNA
many	TRBJ1-1	TRBV7-2	TRBD1	CASSLARQGQAFF	TGTGCCAGCAGCTTAGCGAGACAGGGCCAAGCTTTCTTT
many	TRBJ2-5	TRBV5-4	-	CASSLGGGKTQYF	TGTGCCAGCAGCTTGGGGGGCGGGAAGACCCAGTACTTC
few	TRBJ1-2	TRBV7-2	-	CASSSYRESGYTF	TGTGCCAGCAGCTCGTACAGGGAATCGGGCTACACCTTC
many	TRBJ1-1	TRBV5-1	-	CASSFAGAGTEAFF	TGCGCCAGCAGCTTCGCAGGGGCTGGAACTGAAGCTTTCTTT
many	TRBJ2-2	TRBV5-1	-	CASSLGGASGELFF	TGCGCCAGCAGCTTGGGGGGCGCATCCGGGGAGCTGTTTTTT
few	TRBJ2-5	TRBV7-9	-	CASSDEQGGQETQYF	TGTGCCAGCAGCGACGAACAGGGAGGGCAAGAGACCCAGTACTTC
few	TRBJ2-1	TRBV7-7	TRBD1	CASSLGQGADEQFF	TGTGCTAGCAGCCTGGGACAGGGGGCTGATGAGCAGTTCTTC
many	TRBJ2-1	TRBV6-5	-	CASTPWEGGYNEQFF	TGTGCCAGCACCCCGTGGGAGGGGGGTTACAATGAGCAGTTCTTC
-	TRBJ1-1	TRBV6-5	TRBD1	CASSYTWTGGRTEAFF	TGTGCCAGCAGTTACACCTGGACAGGGGGTAGGACTGAAGCTTTCTTT
-	TRBJ2-7	TRBV7-2	TRBD1	CASSSPRDRGSSYEQYF	TGTGCCAGCAGCTCACCCCGGGACAGGGGGAGCTCCTACGAGCAGTACTTC
many	TRBJ2-3	TRBV21-1	-	CASSDRNDGTSTDTQYF	TGTGCCAGCAGCGACAGAAACGACGGAACTAGCACAGATACGCAGTATTTT
many	TRBJ2-5	TRBV7-2	-	CASRYGTYQETQYF	TGTGCCAGCAGATATGGGACTTATCAAGAGACCCAGTACTTC
many	TRBJ2-7	TRBV4-3	-	CASSQYPTSPYEQYF	TGCGCCAGCAGCCAATATCCTACATCCCCCTACGAGCAGTACTTC
-	TRBJ1-1	TRBV18	-	CASSPQAGAENTEAFF	TGTGCCAGCTCACCTCAGGCCGGGGCGGAGAACACTGAAGCTTTCTTT
few	TRBJ1-6	TRBV19	TRBD1	CASSPQGEESPLHF	TGTGCCAGTAGCCCACAGGGGGAAGAATCACCCCTCCACTTT
many	TRBJ2-4	TRBV5-1	TRBD1	CASSSTLNRGQDIQYF	TGCGCCAGCAGCTCAACGCTCAACAGGGGTCAGGACATTCAGTACTTC
-	TRBJ2-2	TRBV7-3	-	CASSFLSRGPGELFF	TGTGCCAGCAGCTTTCTGTCCAGGGGCCCCGGGGAGCTGTTTTTT
many	TRBJ2-3	TRBV7-9	-	CASSRSRRLSTDTQYF	TGTGCCAGCAGCCGCAGTCGGCGTCTGAGCACAGATACGCAGTATTTT
-	TRBJ1-1	TRBV7-2	-	CASSLLNSNTEAFF	TGTGCCAGCAGCTTATTGAACAGTAACACTGAAGCTTTCTTT
few	TRBJ2-1	TRBV12-3/TRBV12-4	-	CASSVPGSLSNEQFF	TGTGCCAGCAGCGTACCGGGAAGTCTTAGCAATGAGCAGTTCTTC
many	TRBJ2-3	TRBV20-1	-	CSARDSTSTDTQYF	TGCAGTGCTAGAGATTCCACTAGCACAGATACGCAGTATTTT
many	TRBJ2-7	TRBV5-6	TRBD1	CASSVTGIDEQYF	TGTGCCAGCAGCGTGACAGGGATCGACGAGCAGTACTTC
few	TRBJ2-1	TRBV20-1	-	CSARDPQNNEQFF	TGCAGTGCTAGAGATCCACAGAACAATGAGCAGTTCTTC
-	TRBJ1-2	TRBV20-1	-	CSAREAGTIYGYTF	TGCAGTGCTAGAGAGGCGGGGACGATCTATGGCTACACCTTC
few	TRBJ2-7	TRBV7-2	TRBD2	CASSILAGDSYEQYF	TGTGCCAGCAGTATCCTAGCGGGGGATTCCTACGAGCAGTACTTC
many	TRBJ2-4	TRBV12-3/TRBV12-4	-	CASSLAYRVMKNIQYF	TGTGCCAGCAGTTTAGCTTACAGGGTCATGAAAAACATTCAGTACTTC
medium-sized	TRBJ2-5	TRBV2	-	CATQDAGETQYF	TGTGCCACCCAGGATGCTGGAGAGACCCAGTACTTC
few	TRBJ1-1	TRBV5-1	-	CASSLGSTPEAFF	TGCGCCAGCAGCTTGGGCTCGACCCCTGAAGCTTTCTTT
many	TRBJ2-2	TRBV20-1	-	CSARDPSGKAGELFF	TGCAGTGCTAGAGATCCGTCCGGGAAGGCCGGGGAGCTGTTTTTT
many	TRBJ2-1	TRBV2	-	CASSLDGEQFF	TGTGCCAGCAGTCTTGATGGGGAGCAGTTCTTC
many	TRBJ2-3	TRBV20-1	-	CSAPGPVGTDTQYF	TGCAGTGCCCCGGGGCCAGTTGGCACAGATACGCAGTATTTT
few	TRBJ2-3	TRBV7-9	-	CASSLTAGNTDTQYF	TGTGCCAGCAGCTTAACGGCAGGCAACACAGATACGCAGTATTTT
few	TRBJ1-2	TRBV29-1	TRBD1	CSAGTGDRGYTF	TGCAGCGCCGGCACAGGGGATAGGGGCTACACCTTC
few	TRBJ2-1	TRBV20-1	TRBD2	CSALKGPGGNEQFF	TGCAGTGCTCTTAAGGGTCCCGGGGGGAACGAGCAGTTCTTC
many	TRBJ2-1	TRBV11-2	-	CASGYEQFF	TGTGCCAGCGGCTATGAGCAGTTCTTC
many	TRBJ2-3	TRBV4-1	TRBD2	CASSRRLAGGIPDTQYF	TGCGCCAGCAGCCGTCGACTAGCGGGGGGGATCCCAGATACGCAGTATTTT
few	TRBJ1-2	TRBV7-8	TRBD1	CASSRIWDREGGDYGYTF	TGTGCCAGCAGCCGGATATGGGACAGGGAGGGTGGCGACTATGGCTACACCTTC
-	TRBJ2-3	TRBV5-1	TRBD2	CASSLSSGGPDTQYF	TGCGCCAGCAGCTTGTCTAGCGGGGGGCCAGATACGCAGTATTTT